The clone carrying this T cell receptor (beta chain) has only one observation. This record comes from a study of Ad26.COV2.S vaccination and SARS-CoV-2 variants. As for the study in general: Intramuscular Ad26.COV2.S doses were given once or twice, 56 days apart.

Stated treatment: 15 to 20 received Ad26.COV2.S at low or high dose, single or two shots; roughly 5 received placebo; per-sample allocation not given. After the first vaccine or placebo injection, samples were drawn on day 63. The junction had 10 bases not matched to a gene; V was cut back by 6 bases and J by 5 bases. This CDR3 contains 15 residues. Germline assignment: CDR1 LNHDA and CDR2 SQIVND (reference sequence). Using immunoSEQ multiplex PCR, the repertoire was profiled, and TCRdb retains in-frame clones only, with some absent. This sample has under 400,000 clones, with around 87% found just once.

This material consisted of peripheral blood, taken in a trial of Ad26.COV2.S vaccine versus placebo. The clonotype comes from a person aged 18 to 65 who received the Ad26.COV2.S COVID-19 vaccine or a placebo. This rearrangement joins TRBV19 to TRBJ1-2, with 9 bases identical to TRBD1. The CDR3, as DNA: TGTGCCAGTAGCGTCACCCGACAGGGGGTATATGGCTACACCTTC. Protein product: CASSVTRQGVYGYTF. The variable domain in full, completed from reference TRBV19 and TRBJ1-2, reads DGGITQSPKYLFRKEGQNVTLSCEQNLNHDAMYWYRQDPGQGLRLIYYSQIVNDFQKGDIAEGYSVSREKKESFPLTVTSAQKNPTAFYLCASSVTRQGVYGYTFGSGTRLTVV.